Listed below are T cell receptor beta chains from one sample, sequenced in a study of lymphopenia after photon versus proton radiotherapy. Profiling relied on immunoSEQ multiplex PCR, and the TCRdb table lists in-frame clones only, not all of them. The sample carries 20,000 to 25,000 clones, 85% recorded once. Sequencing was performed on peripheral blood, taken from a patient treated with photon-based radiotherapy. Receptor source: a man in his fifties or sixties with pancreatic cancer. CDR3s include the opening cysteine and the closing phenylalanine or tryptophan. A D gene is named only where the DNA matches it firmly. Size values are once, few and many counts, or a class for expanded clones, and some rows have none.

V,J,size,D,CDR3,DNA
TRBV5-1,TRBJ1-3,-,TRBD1,CASSLPRTGSSGNTIYF,TGCGCCAGCAGCTTGCCCCGGACAGGGTCCTCTGGAAACACCATATATTTT
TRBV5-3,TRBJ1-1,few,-,CARSFLTPGRDTEAFF,TGTGCCAGAAGCTTCCTGACTCCCGGGCGGGACACTGAAGCTTTCTTT
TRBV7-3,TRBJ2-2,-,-,CASSLMGGPGELFF,TGTGCCAGCAGCTTAATGGGTGGGCCCGGGGAGCTGTTTTTT
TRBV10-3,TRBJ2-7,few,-,CAISEFSELYEQYF,TGTGCCATCAGTGAGTTTTCGGAACTCTACGAGCAGTACTTC
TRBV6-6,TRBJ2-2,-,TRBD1,CASILQGARTGELFF,TGTGCCAGCATCCTTCAGGGGGCAAGGACCGGGGAGCTGTTTTTT
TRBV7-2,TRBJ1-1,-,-,CASSLVAGANTEAFF,TGTGCCAGCAGCCTCGTTGCAGGGGCCAACACTGAAGCTTTCTTT
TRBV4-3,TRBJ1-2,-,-,CASSQGLYGYTF,TGCGCCAGCAGCCAGGGCCTTTATGGCTACACCTTC
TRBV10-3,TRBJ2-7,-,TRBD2,CAGGGAYEQYF,TGTGCCGGCGGGGGGGCCTACGAGCAGTACTTC
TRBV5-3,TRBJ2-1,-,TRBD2,CARSLELAGGEPYNEQFF,TGTGCCAGAAGCTTGGAACTAGCGGGGGGTGAACCCTACAATGAGCAGTTCTTC
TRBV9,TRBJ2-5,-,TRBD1,CASSARTGRETQYF,TGTGCCAGCAGCGCCCGGACAGGCCGGGAGACCCAGTACTTC
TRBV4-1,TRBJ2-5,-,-,CASSQLGVGETQYF,TGCGCCAGCAGCCAACTCGGCGTAGGGGAGACCCAGTACTTC
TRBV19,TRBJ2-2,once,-,CASTPRRTSIGGELFF,TGTGCCAGTACTCCGAGGAGAACTAGCATCGGTGGGGAGCTGTTTTTT
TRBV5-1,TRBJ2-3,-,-,CASHAGDYTDTQYF,TGCGCCAGTCATGCAGGGGACTACACAGATACGCAGTATTTT
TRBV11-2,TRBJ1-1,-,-,CASSLTDRTEAFF,TGTGCCAGCAGCTTAACGGATCGCACTGAAGCTTTCTTT
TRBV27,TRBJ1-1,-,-,CASSLSRLNSNTEAFF,TGTGCCAGCAGTTTATCTAGGCTCAATTCAAACACTGAAGCTTTCTTT
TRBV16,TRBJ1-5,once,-,CASSQFLSQPQHF,TGTGCCAGCAGCCAATTCTTATCGCAGCCCCAGCATTTT
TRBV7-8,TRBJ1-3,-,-,CASSYTAPGVSSSGNTIYF,TGTGCCAGCAGCTATACAGCCCCGGGGGTTTCGAGCTCTGGAAACACCATATATTTT
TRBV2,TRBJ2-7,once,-,CASTVESSYEQYF,TGTGCCAGCACCGTTGAGAGCTCCTACGAGCAGTACTTC
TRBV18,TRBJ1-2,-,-,CASSPTQGVYGYTF,TGTGCCAGCTCACCTACACAGGGCGTCTATGGCTACACCTTC
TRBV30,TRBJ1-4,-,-,CAWSVGGSREKLFF,TGTGCCTGGAGTGTTGGAGGAAGTCGTGAAAAACTGTTTTTT
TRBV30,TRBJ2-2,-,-,CAWSILSTGELFF,TGTGCCTGGAGCATACTTAGCACCGGGGAGCTGTTTTTT
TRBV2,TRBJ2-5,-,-,CASSYTLGETQYF,TGTGCCAGCAGTTATACCCTAGGGGAGACCCAGTACTTC
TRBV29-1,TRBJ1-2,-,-,CSVEDQPEHGYTF,TGCAGCGTTGAAGATCAGCCGGAACATGGCTACACCTTC
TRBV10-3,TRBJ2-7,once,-,CAISDPDTYYEQYF,TGTGCCATCAGTGACCCCGACACCTACTACGAGCAGTACTTC
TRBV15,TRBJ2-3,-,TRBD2,CATSRDRTRADTQYF,TGTGCCACCAGCAGAGATAGGACTAGGGCAGATACGCAGTATTTT
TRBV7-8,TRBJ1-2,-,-,CASSSSGFAYGYTF,TGTGCCAGCAGCTCTTCGGGGTTCGCCTATGGCTACACCTTC
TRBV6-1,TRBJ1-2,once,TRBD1,CASSPQTGAPYGYTF,TGTGCCAGCAGTCCCCAGACAGGGGCCCCGTATGGCTACACCTTC
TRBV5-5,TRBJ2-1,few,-,CASSFDSYNEQFF,TGTGCCAGCAGCTTTGACTCTTACAATGAGCAGTTCTTC
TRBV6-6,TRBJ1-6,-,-,CASAPGSRISPLHF,TGTGCCAGTGCCCCGGGATCCCGGATTTCACCCCTCCACTTT
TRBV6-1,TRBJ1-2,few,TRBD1,CASSSGTGYDYGYTF,TGTGCCAGCAGTTCCGGGACAGGGTATGACTATGGCTACACCTTC
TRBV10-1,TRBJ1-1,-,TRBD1,CASSEQQGAEAFF,TGCGCCAGCAGTGAGCAACAGGGGGCTGAAGCTTTCTTT
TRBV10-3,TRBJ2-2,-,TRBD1,CAISDPGTGNTGELFF,TGTGCCATCAGTGATCCCGGGACAGGGAACACCGGGGAGCTGTTTTTT
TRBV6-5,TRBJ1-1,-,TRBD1,CASGRGQAMNTEAFF,TGTGCCAGCGGTCGGGGACAGGCCATGAACACTGAAGCTTTCTTT
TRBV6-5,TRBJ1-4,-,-,CASSYGEGNEKLFF,TGTGCCAGCAGTTACGGTGAGGGGAATGAAAAACTGTTTTTT
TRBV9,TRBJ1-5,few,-,CASSRGQGTNQPQHF,TGTGCCAGCAGCCGGGGGCAGGGGACGAATCAGCCCCAGCATTTT
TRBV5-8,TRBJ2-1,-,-,CASSLGGVWTYNEQFF,TGTGCCAGCAGCTTGGGTGGGGTATGGACCTACAATGAGCAGTTCTTC
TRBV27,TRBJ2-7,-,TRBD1,CASSLWGQSYEQYF,TGTGCCAGCAGTTTATGGGGACAGAGCTACGAGCAGTACTTC
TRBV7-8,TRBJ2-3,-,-,CASSRFLKADTQYF,TGTGCCAGCAGCCGATTCCTGAAAGCAGATACGCAGTATTTT
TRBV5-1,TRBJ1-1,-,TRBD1,CASRTGTGDLYTEAFF,TGCGCCAGCAGGACCGGGACAGGGGATTTGTACACTGAAGCTTTCTTT
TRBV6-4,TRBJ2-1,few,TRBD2,CASSAVAGAYNEQFF,TGTGCCAGCAGTGCGGTAGCGGGGGCCTACAATGAGCAGTTCTTC
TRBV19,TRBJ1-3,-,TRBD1,CASSTQGQSGNTIYF,TGTGCCAGTAGTACCCAGGGACAGTCTGGAAACACCATATATTTT
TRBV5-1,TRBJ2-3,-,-,CASSRLGSTHLDTQYF,TGCGCCAGCAGCCGACTAGGCTCCACACATTTAGATACGCAGTATTTT
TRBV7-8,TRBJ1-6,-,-,CASSLEDSPILLHF,TGTGCCAGCAGCTTGGAGGACAGCCCAATACTACTCCACTTT
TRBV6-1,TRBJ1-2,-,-,CASQASGGGYTF,TGTGCCAGCCAAGCATCGGGGGGCGGCTACACCTTC
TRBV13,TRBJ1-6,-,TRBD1,CASSLGTGTLHF,TGTGCCAGCAGCTTAGGGACAGGGACCCTCCACTTT